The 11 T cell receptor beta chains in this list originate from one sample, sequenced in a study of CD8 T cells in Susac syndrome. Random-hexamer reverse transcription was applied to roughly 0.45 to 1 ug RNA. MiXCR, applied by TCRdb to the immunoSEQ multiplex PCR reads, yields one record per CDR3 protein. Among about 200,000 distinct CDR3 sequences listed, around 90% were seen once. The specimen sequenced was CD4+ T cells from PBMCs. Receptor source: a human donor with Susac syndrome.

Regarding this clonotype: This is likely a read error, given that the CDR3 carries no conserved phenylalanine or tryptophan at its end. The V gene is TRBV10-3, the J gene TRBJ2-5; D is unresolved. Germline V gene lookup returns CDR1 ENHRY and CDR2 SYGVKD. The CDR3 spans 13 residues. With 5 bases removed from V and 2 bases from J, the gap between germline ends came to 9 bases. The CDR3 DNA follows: TGTGCCATCAGTTGGCAGCATCAAGAGACCCAGTACTCC. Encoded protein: CAISWQHQETQYS.

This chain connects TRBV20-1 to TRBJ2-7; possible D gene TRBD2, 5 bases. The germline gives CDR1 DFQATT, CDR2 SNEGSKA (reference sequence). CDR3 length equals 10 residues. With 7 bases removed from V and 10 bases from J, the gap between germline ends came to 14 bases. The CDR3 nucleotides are TGCAGTGTCGCCGACTACCGCCAGTACTTC. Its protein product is CSVADYRQYF.

The CDR3 DNA sequence: TGTGCCAGCGGGTGGGGACAGGGGGCCTATGGCTACACCTTC. As protein: CASGWGQGAYGYTF. The chain recombines TRBV2 with TRBJ1-2; TRBD1 aligns across 12 bases. Germline CDR1 and CDR2: SNHLY and FYNNEI. The CDR3 contains 14 residues. V lost 8 bases and J lost 4; bases outside the gene matches: 5.

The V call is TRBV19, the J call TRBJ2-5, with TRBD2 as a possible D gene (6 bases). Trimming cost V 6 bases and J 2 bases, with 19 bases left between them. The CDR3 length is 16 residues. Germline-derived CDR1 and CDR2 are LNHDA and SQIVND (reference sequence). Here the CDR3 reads CASSQTGGRKQETQYF. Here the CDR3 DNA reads TGTGCCAGTAGCCAAACCGGGGGAAGAAAGCAAGAGACCCAGTACTTC.

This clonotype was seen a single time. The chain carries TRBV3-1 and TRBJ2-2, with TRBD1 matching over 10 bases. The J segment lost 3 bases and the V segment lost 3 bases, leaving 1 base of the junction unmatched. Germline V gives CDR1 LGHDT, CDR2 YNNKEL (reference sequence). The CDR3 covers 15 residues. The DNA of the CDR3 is TGTGCCAGCAGCCAGGGGACAGGGGACACCGGGGAGCTGTTTTTT. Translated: CASSQGTGDTGELFF.

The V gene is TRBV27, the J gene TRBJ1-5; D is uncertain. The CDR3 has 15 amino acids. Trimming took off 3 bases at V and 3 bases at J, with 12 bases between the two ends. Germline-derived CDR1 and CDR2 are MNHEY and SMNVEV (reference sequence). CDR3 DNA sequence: TGTGCCAGCAGTTTGGGAGCGGGATTCAATCAGCCCCAGCATTTT. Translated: CASSLGAGFNQPQHF.

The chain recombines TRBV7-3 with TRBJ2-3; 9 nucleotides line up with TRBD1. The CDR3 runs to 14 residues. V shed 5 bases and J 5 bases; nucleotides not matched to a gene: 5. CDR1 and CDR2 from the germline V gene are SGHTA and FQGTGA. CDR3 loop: CASSTGQGLDTQYF. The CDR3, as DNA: TGTGCCAGCAGCACTGGACAGGGGTTAGATACGCAGTATTTT.

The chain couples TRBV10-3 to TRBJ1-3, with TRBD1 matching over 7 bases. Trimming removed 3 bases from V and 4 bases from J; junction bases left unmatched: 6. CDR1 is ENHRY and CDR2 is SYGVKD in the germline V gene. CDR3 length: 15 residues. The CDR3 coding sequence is TGTGCCATCAGTGACAGGGGGGACTCCGGAAACACCATATATTTT. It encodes CAISDRGDSGNTIYF.

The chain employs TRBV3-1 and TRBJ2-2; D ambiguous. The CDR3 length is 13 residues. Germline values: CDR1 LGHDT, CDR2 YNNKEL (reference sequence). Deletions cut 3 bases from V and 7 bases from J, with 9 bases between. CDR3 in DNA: TGTGCCAGCAGCCATCGTATAGGCGGGGAGCTGTTTTTT. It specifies CASSHRIGGELFF.

The CDR3 spells CARPRGRTNEQYF. The CDR3 region has the DNA TGTGCCAGACCCCGCGGGAGGACGAACGAGCAGTACTTC. The genes are TRBV6-6 and TRBJ2-7; 8 nucleotides match TRBD2. The germline V gene encodes CDR1 MNHNY and CDR2 SVGAGI (reference sequence). The V segment lost 9 bases and the J segment 5 bases; nucleotides outside the gene matches: 9. This CDR3 spans 13 amino acids.

CDR3 amino acids: CAWSSNLGGPGEQYF. DNA for the CDR3: TGTGCCTGGAGTTCAAATCTCGGGGGGCCGGGAGAGCAGTACTTC. V is TRBV30 and J is TRBJ2-7; a possible D gene is TRBD2 (7 bases). The germline V gene encodes CDR1 GTSNPN and CDR2 SVGIG (reference sequence). CDR3 length equals 15 residues. Trimming shortened V by 2 bases and J by 7 bases, and 21 bases separated the two germline ends.